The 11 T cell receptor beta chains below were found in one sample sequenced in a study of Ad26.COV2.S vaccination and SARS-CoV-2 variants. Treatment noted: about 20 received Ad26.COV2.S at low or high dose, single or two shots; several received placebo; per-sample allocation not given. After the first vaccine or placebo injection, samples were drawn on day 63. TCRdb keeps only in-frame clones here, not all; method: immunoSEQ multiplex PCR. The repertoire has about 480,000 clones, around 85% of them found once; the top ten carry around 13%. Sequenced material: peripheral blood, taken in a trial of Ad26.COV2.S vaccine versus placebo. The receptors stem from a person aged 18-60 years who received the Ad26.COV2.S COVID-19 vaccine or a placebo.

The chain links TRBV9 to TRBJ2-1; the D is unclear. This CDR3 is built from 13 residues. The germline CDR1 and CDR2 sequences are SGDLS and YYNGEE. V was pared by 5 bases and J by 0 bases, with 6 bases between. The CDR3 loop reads CASSFSSYNEQFF. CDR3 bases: TGTGCCAGCAGTTTTAGCTCCTACAATGAGCAGTTCTTC.

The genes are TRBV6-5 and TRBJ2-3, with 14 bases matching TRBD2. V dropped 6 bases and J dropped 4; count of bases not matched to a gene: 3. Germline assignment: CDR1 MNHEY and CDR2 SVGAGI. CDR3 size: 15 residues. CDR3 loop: CASRQTSGRADTQYF. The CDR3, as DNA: TGTGCCAGCAGGCAGACTAGCGGGAGGGCAGATACGCAGTATTTT.

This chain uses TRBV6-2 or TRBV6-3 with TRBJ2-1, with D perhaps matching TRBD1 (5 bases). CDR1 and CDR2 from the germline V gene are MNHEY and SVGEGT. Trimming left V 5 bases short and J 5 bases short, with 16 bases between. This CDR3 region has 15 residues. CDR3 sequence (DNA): TGTGCCAGCAGTACACCTCAGGGTTCCGACAATGAGCAGTTCTTC. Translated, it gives CASSTPQGSDNEQFF.

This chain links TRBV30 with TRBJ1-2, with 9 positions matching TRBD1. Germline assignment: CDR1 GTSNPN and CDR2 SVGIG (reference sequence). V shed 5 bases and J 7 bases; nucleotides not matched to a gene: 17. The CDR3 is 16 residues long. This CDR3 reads CAWWDRESSLRGGYTF. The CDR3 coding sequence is TGTGCCTGGTGGGACAGGGAAAGCTCCCTTCGGGGTGGCTACACCTTC.

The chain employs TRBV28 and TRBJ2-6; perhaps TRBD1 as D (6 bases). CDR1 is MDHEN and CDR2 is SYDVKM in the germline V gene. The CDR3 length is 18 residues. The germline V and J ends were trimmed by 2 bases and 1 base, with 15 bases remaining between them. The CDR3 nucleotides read TGTGCCAGCAGTTTAACCGGGACACATCCTTCTGGGGCCAACGTCCTGACTTTC. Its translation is CASSLTGTHPSGANVLTF.

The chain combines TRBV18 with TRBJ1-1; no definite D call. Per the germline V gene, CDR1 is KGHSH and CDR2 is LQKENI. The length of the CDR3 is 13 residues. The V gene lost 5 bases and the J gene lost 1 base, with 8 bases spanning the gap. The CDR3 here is CASSGLWNTEAFF. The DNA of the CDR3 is TGTGCCAGCTCAGGGTTATGGAACACTGAAGCTTTCTTT.

The CDR3 sequence is CASSPTGLAGSSYEQYF. CDR3 nucleotides: TGTGCCAGCTCACCAACGGGACTAGCGGGAAGCTCCTACGAGCAGTACTTC. V is TRBV18 and J is TRBJ2-7; TRBD2 matches at 13 bases. Germline V gene lookup returns CDR1 KGHSH and CDR2 LQKENI. This CDR3 has 17 amino acids. V was pared by 2 bases and J by 0 bases, with 4 bases of the junction left unmatched.

The CDR3 DNA follows: TGTGCCAGCAGCTTAGTGGGGGGGGCAGGGATGAATTCACCCCTCCACTTT. Protein: CASSLVGGAGMNSPLHF. The chain couples TRBV7-2 to TRBJ1-6, with D maybe TRBD1 (6 bases). Deletions cut 1 base from V and 7 bases from J, with 17 bases between. Germline values: CDR1 SGHTA, CDR2 FQGNSA. There are 17 residues in the CDR3.

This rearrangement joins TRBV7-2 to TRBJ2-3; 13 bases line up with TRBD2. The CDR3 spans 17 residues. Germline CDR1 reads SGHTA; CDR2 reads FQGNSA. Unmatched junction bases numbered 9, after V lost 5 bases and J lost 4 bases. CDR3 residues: CASSLGLAGAGADTQYF. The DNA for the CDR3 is TGTGCCAGCAGCCTCGGACTAGCGGGAGCTGGAGCAGATACGCAGTATTTT.

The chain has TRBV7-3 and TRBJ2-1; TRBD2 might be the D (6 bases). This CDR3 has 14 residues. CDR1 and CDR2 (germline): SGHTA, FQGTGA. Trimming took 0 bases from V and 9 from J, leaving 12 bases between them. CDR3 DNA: TGTGCCAGCAGCTTAACGTCCGGGAGCGGTGAGCAGTTCTTC. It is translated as CASSLTSGSGEQFF.

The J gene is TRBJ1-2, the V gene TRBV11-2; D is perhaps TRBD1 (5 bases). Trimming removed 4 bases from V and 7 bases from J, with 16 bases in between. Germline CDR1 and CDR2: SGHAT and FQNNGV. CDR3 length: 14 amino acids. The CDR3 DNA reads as TGTGCCAGCAGCTCCGAAACTAGGGGCGGTGGCTACACCTTC. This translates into CASSSETRGGGYTF.